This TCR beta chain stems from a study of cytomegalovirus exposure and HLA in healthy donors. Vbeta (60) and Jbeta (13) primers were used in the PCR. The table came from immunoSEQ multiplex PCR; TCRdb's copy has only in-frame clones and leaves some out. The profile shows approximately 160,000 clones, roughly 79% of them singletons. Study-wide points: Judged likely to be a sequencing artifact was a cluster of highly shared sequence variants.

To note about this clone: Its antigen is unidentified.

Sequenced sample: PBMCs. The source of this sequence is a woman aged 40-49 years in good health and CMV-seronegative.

In DNA, the CDR3 is TGCGCCAGCAGCTTGGCCGTTGGGGGCGGGGAGACCCAGTACTTC. It is translated as CASSLAVGGGETQYF. The gene calls are TRBV5-1 and TRBJ2-5; D may be TRBD1 (6 bases). The germline gives CDR1 SGHRS, CDR2 YFSETQ. Trimming stripped 0 bases from V and 5 bases from J, with 14 bases between. The CDR3 spans 15 residues.